The T cell receptor (beta chain) under discussion was sequenced for a study of cytomegalovirus exposure and HLA in healthy donors. Study-wide results and limits: Later, an analysis showed that TCR beta chains associated with HLA were more clonally expanded than others that were equally common.

To note about this clone: Its target is not known.

The CDR3 extends over 18 amino acids. V dropped 2 bases and J dropped 4; count of bases not matched to a gene: 14. CDR1 and CDR2 (germline): SGHDN, FVKESK. Researchers ran the PCR with 60 Vbeta and 13 Jbeta primers. TCRdb's copy holds only in-frame clones and misses some; the assay was immunoSEQ multiplex PCR. The sample includes under 200,000 clones. The rearrangement uses TRBV14 and TRBJ2-5, with TRBD1 matching over 9 bases. The TCR comes from a woman between 18 and 30 years old in good health and CMV-seropositive. What was sequenced was PBMCs. CDR3 nucleotides: TGTGCCAGCAGCCAACCCCGGGACAGGGATTCTCATGGAGAGACCCAGTACTTC. Protein sequence: CASSQPRDRDSHGETQYF.